This T cell receptor beta chain appears in the sequencing data of a study of blood T cells in healthy people across ages. On this clonotype itself: Its antigen is currently unknown.

Alongside a J-beta primer mix, a sample-barcoded 5' primer served in a second PCR lasting about 7 to 12 cycles. TCRdb itself ran the 5' RACE reads through MiXCR, one entry per CDR3 protein. The sample consists of about 1.8 million distinct CDR3 sequences, around 48% of them appearing once. Points from the study as a whole: Age showed a roughly linear inverse relationship with TCR beta diversity per million T cells.

The study recruited healthy Caucasian donors from Russia who were aged about 6 to 100. Germline V gives CDR1 SGHTA, CDR2 FQGNSA. The CDR3 spans 15 residues. The junction had 2 bases not matched to a gene; V was cut back by 1 base and J by 3 bases. The rearrangement links TRBV7-2 to TRBJ1-4, with TRBD1 matching 7 bases. The TCR sequence derives from a woman in her 40s in good health. The source material was blood. CDR3 sequence (DNA): TGTGCCAGCAGCTTAGATGGGACAGCTAATGAAAAACTGTTTTTT. Its translation is CASSLDGTANEKLFF.